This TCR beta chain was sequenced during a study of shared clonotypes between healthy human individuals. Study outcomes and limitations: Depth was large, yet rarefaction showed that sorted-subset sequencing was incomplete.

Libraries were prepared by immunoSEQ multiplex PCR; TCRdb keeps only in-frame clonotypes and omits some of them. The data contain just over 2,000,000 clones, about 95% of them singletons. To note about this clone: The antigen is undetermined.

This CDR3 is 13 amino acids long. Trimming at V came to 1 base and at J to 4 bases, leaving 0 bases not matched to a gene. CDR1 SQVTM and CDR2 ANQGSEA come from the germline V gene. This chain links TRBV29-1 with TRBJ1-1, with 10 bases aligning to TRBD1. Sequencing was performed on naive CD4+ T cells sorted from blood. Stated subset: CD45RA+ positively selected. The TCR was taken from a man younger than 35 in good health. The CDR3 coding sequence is TGCAGCGTTGAAGGGACAGGGGGCACTGAAGCTTTCTTT. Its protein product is CSVEGTGGTEAFF.